The present entry profiles one T cell receptor beta chain with its context. Its recognized antigen is unknown. No base qualities exist here, and no much larger clone lies one base off it. The sample originates from a study of cytomegalovirus exposure and HLA in healthy donors (dated by TCRdb to 2016 to 2017). General notes on the study: The 650 to 800 repertoires of the first cohort and the 120 or so validation repertoires were produced on the same platform, according to a later analysis. The aim of the study was to test whether cataloging public T cell receptors could identify signatures of past pathogen exposure. In addition to the first cohort of 650 to 800 subjects, a separate validation cohort of approximately 120 different subjects was used. The study combined high-throughput TCR immunosequencing, statistical association of individual TCRs with disease status, and machine learning to predict cytomegalovirus infection status. Broad study findings and their caveats: Cytomegalovirus status was reported to be diagnosed by the classifier with high specificity and sensitivity in both the original and validation cohorts. While some public TCRs were present in many individuals, most TCR sequences turned up only very rarely across donors. According to the authors, the approach could potentially be generalized to other disease states and immunological phenotypes. Of the cluster scores, roughly 95% were above 0 in a later analysis, which found that TCRs clustered in the first cohort also tended to co-occur in the roughly 130 validation repertoires. Three of the identified cytomegalovirus-associated TCR beta chains were confirmed in vitro to be specific for cytomegalovirus antigens. A total of around 150 TCR beta chains were listed by the study as associated with cytomegalovirus. All 120 or so repertoires were used to score co-occurrence in the validation cohort in a later analysis, because that analysis had no HLA typing for the cohort.

The library was obtained by the immunoSEQ multiplex PCR assay. In the original analysis: To diagnose cytomegalovirus status from the catalog of TCR beta chain sequences, a statistical classification framework was built. TCRdb re-hosts the immuneACCESS table, in-frame sequences only. Its copies lack some clones; in the studies checked, an unresolved V gene accounts for under half of them, and the cause for the rest is not known. From that table come the V and J calls and clone size; the DNA was used to work out D and trimming. A total of 65,000 to 80,000 clones appear in this sample, about 95% of them only once. Of the sample, 1.5% to 2% falls within the top ten clones. The donors were included in the validation cohort of 90 to 150 subjects, a group kept apart from the approximately 700-subject first cohort. The CDR1 and CDR2 encoded by the germline V gene (reference sequence) are SGHNT and YYREEE. Unmatched junction bases come to 4, with V trimmed by 4 bases and J by 1 base. From the cysteine up to the phenylalanine, the CDR3 has a length of 15 residues. The CDR3 DNA has 45 bases and is translated from base 1.

Input material: PBMCs. The rearrangement combines TRBV5-4 with TRBJ2-7, with 11 bases in between that match TRBD1. The clonotype was recovered from a woman aged 18-29 years in good health and CMV-seropositive. The bases are TGTGCCAGCAGCAGGGACAGGGGGACTTCCTACGAGCAGTACTTC. It codes for CASSRDRGTSYEQYF.